A single sample gave rise to the 21 T cell receptor beta chains below, sequenced in a study of T-cell reconstitution after alpha-beta-depleted transplantation in children. Molecular barcoding with unique molecular identifiers was used for the TCRbeta library. Each CDR3 protein is one row after TCRdb ran MiXCR on the PCR reads. The sample has about 900,000 distinct CDR3 sequences; less than 30% are singletons. Sequenced here: PBMCs, mostly from graft donor cells, sampled 360 days after TCRalphabeta/CD19-depleted stem cell transplant. The receptors come from a boy younger than two who had a stem cell transplant for SCID, so the T cells may come from the graft donor.

The genes are TRBV7-2 and TRBJ1-2, with a weak D call TRBD1 (6 bases). The germline CDR1 and CDR2 sequences are SGHTA and FQGNSA. The CDR3 totals 14 residues. Trimming took 6 bases from V and 6 from J, leaving 17 bases between them. The CDR3 region has the DNA TGTGCCAGCAGTCGACGCAGGGGTAGCGATGGCTACACCTTC. This gives the protein CASSRRRGSDGYTF.

The rearrangement links TRBV7-8 to TRBJ1-1; 7 bases align to TRBD1. Per the germline V gene, CDR1 is SGHVS and CDR2 is FQNEAQ. CDR3 size: 13 residues. J gave up 6 bases and V 5 bases, and 6 bases lay outside the gene matches. This chain's CDR3 is CASSRDSLPEAFF. Here the CDR3 DNA reads TGTGCCAGCAGCCGGGACAGTTTACCTGAAGCTTTCTTT.

The chain has TRBV18 and TRBJ1-2; 7 bases fit TRBD1. Germline-derived CDR1 and CDR2 are KGHSH and LQKENI. The CDR3 covers 15 residues. Trimming at V came to 1 base and at J to 8 bases, leaving 10 bases not matched to a gene. CDR3 region: CASSPRVLGQPGYTF. Here the CDR3 DNA reads TGTGCCAGCTCACCACGCGTACTGGGACAGCCCGGCTACACCTTC. Full variable domain (remainder filled in from reference TRBV18 and TRBJ1-2): NAGVMQNPRHLVRRRGQEARLRCSPMKGHSHVYWYRQLPEEGLKFMVYLQKENIIDESGMPKERFSAEFPKEGPSILRIQQVVRGDSAAYFCASSPRVLGQPGYTFGSGTRLTVV.

The chain links TRBV12-3 or TRBV12-4 to TRBJ1-2, with 9 bases identical to TRBD1. The length of the CDR3 is 16 residues. The J segment lost 6 bases and the V segment lost 5 bases, leaving 13 bases of the junction unmatched. The CDR3 reads CASSLSMTQGANGYTF. For the CDR3, the DNA is TGTGCCAGCAGTCTCTCAATGACACAGGGGGCGAATGGCTACACCTTC.

This sequence joins TRBV20-1 and TRBJ2-3; 9 bases are shared with TRBD1. CDR1 is DFQATT, CDR2 SNEGSKA, per germline (reference sequence). V dropped 5 bases and J dropped 4; count of bases not matched to a gene: 16. This CDR3 spans 17 amino acids. CDR3 coding DNA: TGCAGTGCTCGACGCACACCGGGACAGGGAACCGCAGATACGCAGTATTTT. Amino acid sequence: CSARRTPGQGTADTQYF.

This clonotype was seen more than once but under ten times. The V call is TRBV27, the J call TRBJ2-2; no definite D call. This CDR3 spans 13 amino acids. V gave up 3 bases and J gave up 5 bases, with 7 bases separating them. CDR1 is MNHEY, CDR2 SMNVEV, per germline (reference sequence). The CDR3 bases are TGTGCCAGCAGTTTTTACTATACCGGGGAGCTGTTTTTT. Protein product: CASSFYYTGELFF.

This clonotype was observed a handful of times. The gene calls are TRBV4-3 and TRBJ2-2, with 8 positions matching TRBD2. In germline, CDR1 is LGHNA, CDR2 YSLEER. The CDR3 has 20 residues. The ends lost 0 bases at V and 3 bases at J; junction bases unmatched: 15. The CDR3 DNA is TGCGCCAGCAGCCAAGAGTACGCGTGGGCTAGCGGGCGATACACCGGGGAGCTGTTTTTT. As protein: CASSQEYAWASGRYTGELFF.

There are a few counts of this clonotype. V gene TRBV28 combines with J gene TRBJ1-5, with D tentatively TRBD1 (5 bases). In germline, CDR1 is MDHEN, CDR2 SYDVKM. This CDR3 has 16 amino acids. V was trimmed by 2 bases and J by 0 bases, leaving 11 bases between them. DNA of the CDR3: TGTGCCAGCAGTTTACGTATAAGGGGTAGCAATCAGCCCCAGCATTTT. This codes for CASSLRIRGSNQPQHF. Using reference TRBV28 and TRBJ1-5 for the parts outside the CDR3, the full variable domain is DVKVTQSSRYLVKRTGEKVFLECVQDMDHENMFWYRQDPGLGLRLIYFSYDVKMKEKGDIPEGYSVSREKKERFSLILESASTNQTSMYLCASSLRIRGSNQPQHFGDGTRLSIL.

This chain joins TRBV5-5 and TRBJ2-1, with D unresolved. The V and J ends lost 2 bases and 9 bases respectively, with 18 bases between them. Germline CDR1 is SGHKS and CDR2 is YYEKEE (reference sequence). The CDR3 has 15 amino acids. The chain's CDR3 is CASSFLGSFMGEQFF. CDR3 sequence (DNA): TGTGCCAGCAGCTTCCTGGGGTCCTTTATGGGTGAGCAGTTCTTC.

V usage is TRBV29-1 and J usage is TRBJ1-1; unclear D gene. Germline loops: CDR1 SQVTM, CDR2 ANQGSEA. V dropped 1 base and J dropped 11 bases, with 17 bases sitting between them. This CDR3 is 13 amino acids long. The CDR3 reads CSVEGRAVVGAFF. The CDR3 nucleotides read TGCAGCGTTGAAGGGAGGGCAGTAGTAGGGGCTTTCTTT.

This clonotype is a singleton in its sample. This chain joins TRBV5-4 and TRBJ2-1; the D gene is possibly TRBD1 (6 bases). From germline, CDR1 is SGHNT and CDR2 YYREEE (reference sequence). The CDR3 is 15 residues long. V lost 5 bases and J 8 bases, leaving 20 bases between the germline ends. CDR3 bases: TGTGCCAGCAGTTCCCCTCGGTACAGGGTCGATGAGCAGTTCTTC. It translates to CASSSPRYRVDEQFF.

The rearrangement links TRBV2 to TRBJ2-1; the D gene could be TRBD1 or TRBD2 (5 bases each). This CDR3 region has 18 residues. Germline CDR1 SNHLY, CDR2 FYNNEI. The ends were cut back, 6 bases at V and 7 bases at J, with 28 bases in the middle. CDR3 nucleotides: TGTGCCAGCAGCGCCGTTGGGGCTGCTCAGCGAGGGTGGAATGAGCAGTTCTTC. Its protein is CASSAVGAAQRGWNEQFF.

This clonotype was found a few times. The chain is built from TRBV5-1 and TRBJ1-2, with 7 nucleotides matching TRBD1. The V and J ends lost 4 bases and 6 bases, in that order; junction bases with no gene match: 9. CDR1 and CDR2 from the germline V gene are SGHRS and YFSETQ. CDR3 length: 14 residues. The CDR3 is CASSHTGEGDGYTF. The CDR3 DNA reads TGCGCCAGCAGCCATACAGGGGAGGGAGATGGCTACACCTTC.

This clonotype was detected only a few times. This CDR3 reads CASSRRDGNSNQPQHF. In DNA form, the CDR3 reads TGTGCCAGTAGTAGAAGGGACGGGAATAGCAATCAGCCCCAGCATTTT. This chain connects TRBV19 to TRBJ1-5; maybe TRBD1 (5 bases). Germline V gene sequence: CDR1 LNHDA, CDR2 SQIVND (reference sequence). V gave up 4 bases and J gave up 0 bases, with 13 bases separating them. The CDR3 runs 16 residues.

This sequence joins TRBV12-3 or TRBV12-4 and TRBJ2-7, with TRBD1 identical over 8 bases. CDR3 size: 17 residues. V lost 4 bases to trimming and J lost 0 bases; unmatched junction nucleotides: 11. In DNA form, the CDR3 reads TGTGCCAGCAGTTCGTCCCGGGACAGGTTTTTCTCCTACGAGCAGTACTTC. It translates to CASSSSRDRFFSYEQYF.

The chain links TRBV5-1 to TRBJ2-2; D may match TRBD1 or TRBD2 (5 bases each). The CDR3 covers 15 residues. The ends were cut back, 7 bases at V and 2 bases at J, with 15 bases in the middle. In germline, CDR1 is SGHRS, CDR2 YFSETQ. CDR3 bases: TGCGCCAGCGCCCATGGGACGGATAACACCGGGGAGCTGTTTTTT. Protein sequence: CASAHGTDNTGELFF.

The chain has TRBV20-1 and TRBJ2-4; no reliable D call. The germline V gene encodes CDR1 DFQATT and CDR2 SNEGSKA (reference sequence). The CDR3 is 12 residues long. V lost 6 bases to trimming and J lost 0 bases, with 6 bases between them. The CDR3 spells CSAKAAKNIQYF. The DNA for the CDR3 is TGCAGTGCCAAGGCAGCCAAAAACATTCAGTACTTC.

The table lists this clonotype with a few counts. The V gene is TRBV20-1, the J gene TRBJ2-3, with 9 bases that match TRBD2. The CDR3 extends over 19 amino acids. The germline gives CDR1 DFQATT, CDR2 SNEGSKA (reference sequence). Trimming took 3 bases from V and 2 from J; bases not matched to a gene: 18. The DNA of the CDR3 is TGCAGTGCTAGTCTCACCCCCCCTGGGCTAGCGGGATACACAGATACGCAGTATTTT. Protein sequence: CSASLTPPGLAGYTDTQYF.

The V gene is TRBV28, the J gene TRBJ1-4; D gene unclear. The CDR3 covers 13 residues. Between the trimmed V and J ends, which lost 3 bases and 14 bases, there was a span of 16 bases. Germline V gene lookup returns CDR1 MDHEN and CDR2 SYDVKM. CDR3: CASSLVSRTFLFF. Here the CDR3 DNA reads TGTGCCAGCAGTTTGGTTAGCAGGACCTTTCTGTTTTTT.

V and J are TRBV21-1 and TRBJ2-7. TRBV21-1 is an annotated pseudogene. The CDR3 runs to 16 residues. The CDR3 loop reads CASSNLNSSLFYEQYF. CDR3 coding DNA: TGTGCCAGCAGCAACTTGAATTCGTCACTTTTCTACGAGCAGTACTTC.

The chain links TRBV5-1 to TRBJ2-1, with 9 positions matching TRBD1. The CDR3 sequence is 15 residues long. Germline CDR1 SGHRS, CDR2 YFSETQ. V trimming: 2 bases; J trimming: 9 bases; junction bases outside the gene matches: 9. Here the CDR3 reads CASSLIQGADSEQFF. CDR3 sequence (DNA): TGCGCCAGCAGCTTAATACAGGGGGCCGACAGTGAGCAGTTCTTC. The entire variable domain, with the rest obtained from reference TRBV5-1 and TRBJ2-1, is as follows: KAGVTQTPRYLIKTRGQQVTLSCSPISGHRSVSWYQQTPGQGLQFLFEYFSETQRNKGNFPGRFSGRQFSNSRSEMNVSTLELGDSALYLCASSLIQGADSEQFFGPGTRLTVL.